Each of the 17 T cell receptor beta chains below was sequenced from the same sample in a study of T cell repertoires in cytomegalovirus infection. TCRdb redid the calling of the reads with MiXCR, one entry per CDR3 protein. The table shows approximately 97,000 distinct CDR3 sequences, with 16% occurring only once. Sequencing was done on a sample of PBMCs. Receptors were obtained from a human donor in good health (CMV status not recorded). Some clones in this sample may be carry-over from other donors' samples.

In its sample, this clonotype was seen many times. The V and J genes are TRBV7-8 and TRBJ1-5; maybe TRBD1 (6 bases). Trimming shortened V by 3 bases and J by 4 bases, and 13 bases separated the two germline ends. There are 15 residues in the CDR3. In germline, CDR1 is SGHVS, CDR2 FQNEAQ. CDR3 nucleotide sequence: TGTGCCAGCAGCTTTGGCATGGGGGCAAATCAGCCCCAGCATTTT. Its translation: CASSFGMGANQPQHF.

This clonotype showed up many times. J is TRBJ1-2 and V is TRBV7-2; D may be TRBD1 (6 bases). The ends were cut back, 4 bases at V and 2 bases at J, with 11 bases in the middle. In germline, CDR1 is SGHTA, CDR2 FQGNSA. The CDR3 is made up of 14 amino acids. As DNA, the CDR3 is TGTGCCAGCAGCTCCCGACAGGCGAACTATGGCTACACCTTC. The encoded protein is CASSSRQANYGYTF.

V and J are TRBV4-2 and TRBJ1-1; no clear D. This CDR3 region has 13 residues. Germline CDR1 reads LGHNA; CDR2 reads YNFKEQ. V lost 4 bases, J lost 3 bases, and 9 bases lay in between. The DNA of the CDR3 is TGTGCCAGCAGCCGCCTCATGGACACTGAAGCTTTCTTT. Translating it yields CASSRLMDTEAFF.

Concerning this clonotype itself: A clone one base away is much larger, so this may be a read error. The chain carries TRBV6-6 and TRBJ2-3, with 10 bases lining up with TRBD2. The CDR3 consists of 15 residues. CDR1 and CDR2 from the germline V gene are MNHNY and SVGAGI (reference sequence). The CDR3 here is CASRPLAGGPDTPYF. In nucleotides, the CDR3 is TGTGCCAGCAGACCTTTAGCGGGGGGCCCAGATACGCCGTATTTT.

In this sample, this clonotype turned up a few times. V and J are TRBV18 and TRBJ2-7, with TRBD2 matching over 9 bases. Looked up from germline, CDR1 is KGHSH and CDR2 is LQKENI. The trim removed 5 bases at V and 6 bases at J, leaving 5 bases unmatched. The CDR3 covers 13 residues. CDR3: CASSETSGAEQYF. CDR3 nucleotide sequence: TGTGCCAGCTCAGAGACTAGCGGAGCCGAGCAGTACTTC.

CDR3 in amino acids: CAISEPYMGGGDTGELFF. In DNA, the CDR3 is TGTGCCATCAGTGAGCCCTACATGGGGGGAGGCGACACCGGGGAGCTGTTTTTT. The chain employs TRBV10-3 and TRBJ2-2; D may be TRBD2 (6 bases). Trimming stripped 2 bases from V and 3 bases from J, with 19 bases between. CDR3 length: 18 residues. CDR1 and CDR2 from the germline V gene are ENHRY and SYGVKD.

A single count supports this clonotype. It may be a read error: a sequence one base away is much more abundant. The rearrangement uses TRBV10-3 and TRBJ1-1; 7 bases agree with TRBD1. The J segment lost 1 base and the V segment lost 4 bases, leaving 3 bases of the junction unmatched. CDR1 and CDR2 from the germline V gene are ENHRY and SYGVKD. The CDR3 covers 14 residues. CDR3 loop: CAISGWDRNTEAFF. CDR3 DNA sequence: TGTGCCATCAGTGGGTGGGACAGGAACACTGAAGCTTTCTTT.

This clonotype turned up a few times. J is TRBJ1-2 and V is TRBV18; D might be TRBD1 (6 bases). V was shortened by 2 bases and J by 7 bases, with 11 bases between the two germline ends. The CDR3 runs to 13 residues. CDR1 KGHSH and CDR2 LQKENI come from the germline V gene. CDR3 residues: CASSPTGRGGYTF. The CDR3 nucleotides are TGTGCCAGCTCACCAACAGGGAGAGGTGGCTACACCTTC.

Only a few counts were recorded for this clonotype. The chain combines TRBV7-3 with TRBJ2-7, with D possibly matching TRBD1 (6 bases). In germline, CDR1 is SGHTA, CDR2 FQGTGA. V shed 1 base and J shed 5 bases, with 15 bases lying between them. The CDR3 spans 15 residues. For the CDR3, the DNA is TGTGCCAGCAGCTTAATGGGCAGGGGTACGGACGAGCAGTACTTC. Translated, it gives CASSLMGRGTDEQYF.

This clonotype has more than one count but fewer than ten. This chain uses TRBV10-3 with TRBJ2-7, with no clear D. The CDR3 covers 12 residues. The ends were cut back, 3 bases at V and 3 bases at J, with 6 bases in the middle. Germline-derived CDR1 and CDR2 are ENHRY and SYGVKD. CDR3 sequence (DNA): TGTGCCATCAGTGACCGTGTCTACGAGCAGTACTTC. It encodes CAISDRVYEQYF.

J is TRBJ2-1 and V is TRBV9, with 11 bases that match TRBD2. Germline trimming cut 4 bases from V and 2 bases from J; bases unmatched to any gene: 5. Germline assignment: CDR1 SGDLS and CDR2 YYNGEE. The CDR3 runs to 16 residues. The chain's CDR3 is CASSQTSGTTYNEQFF. The CDR3 DNA reads TGTGCCAGCAGCCAGACTAGCGGGACCACCTACAATGAGCAGTTCTTC.

The CDR3 nucleotides are TGTGCCAGCAGCCCACGAAGGGTGTCGGGGAGGCTGGGGATATTGGTGAACACTGAAGCTTTCTTT. Translated, it gives CASSPRRVSGRLGILVNTEAFF. The chain recombines TRBV7-8 with TRBJ1-1; D unresolved. V lost 5 bases to trimming and J lost 0 bases, with 34 bases between them. CDR3 length equals 22 residues. The germline V gene encodes CDR1 SGHVS and CDR2 FQNEAQ.

The chain couples TRBV10-3 to TRBJ1-2; D is perhaps TRBD1 (6 bases). Trimming removed 8 bases from V and 6 bases from J, with 22 bases in between. In germline, CDR1 is ENHRY, CDR2 SYGVKD. This CDR3 region has 15 residues. The CDR3 reads CAILGVSTGSNGYTF. The CDR3 DNA reads as TGTGCCATCTTGGGGGTCTCAACAGGGTCGAATGGCTACACCTTC.

This clonotype was seen a few times. The gene calls are TRBV11-1 and TRBJ2-1, with 7 bases aligning to TRBD2. Germline V CDR1 and CDR2: SGHAT, FQDESV (reference sequence). CDR3 length: 15 amino acids. V shed 4 bases, J shed 6 bases, and the junction held 9 bases outside the gene matches. For the CDR3, the DNA is TGTGCCAGCAGCTCGCGGAGCGGGGCAGCCAATGAGCAGTTCTTC. Encoded protein: CASSSRSGAANEQFF.

The chain recombines TRBV12-3 or TRBV12-4 with TRBJ1-2, with 10 bases lining up with TRBD1. This CDR3 is built from 13 residues. Trimming cost V 4 bases and J 8 bases; bases outside gene matches: 4. CDR3 region: CASSWTGGGGYTF. In nucleotides, the CDR3 is TGTGCCAGCAGTTGGACAGGGGGGGGGGGCTACACCTTC.

The J gene is TRBJ1-1, the V gene TRBV29-1; D is unresolved. CDR1 and CDR2 from the germline V gene are SQVTM and ANQGSEA. The CDR3 length is 12 residues. Trimming left V 8 bases short and J 4 bases short, with 14 bases between. CDR3 loop: CSYGKGRTEAFF. The CDR3 bases are TGCAGCTACGGAAAAGGGCGCACTGAAGCTTTCTTT.

The gene calls are TRBV7-3 and TRBJ2-2, with a possible D match to TRBD2 (7 bases). V was trimmed by 7 bases and J by 1 base, leaving 13 bases between them. Germline V gene sequence: CDR1 SGHTA, CDR2 FQGTGA. The CDR3 contains 15 residues. Here the CDR3 reads CASTQGGGNTGELFF. CDR3 DNA sequence: TGTGCCAGCACCCAAGGGGGGGGGAACACCGGGGAGCTGTTTTTT.